This T cell receptor beta chain came from a study of T cell repertoires in cytomegalovirus infection. On this clonotype itself: Its target is not known.

TCRdb redid the calling of the reads with MiXCR, one entry per CDR3 protein. The table has around 95,000 distinct CDR3 sequences, roughly 29% seen once; the top ten hold about 65%. Here the sequenced sample was CD8+ T cells from cultured PBMCs, taken from culture after CMV antigen stimulation. This clonotype was obtained from a human donor in good health (CMV status not recorded). Some clones in this sample may be carry-over from other donors' samples.

The CDR3 DNA is TGTGCCACCCTTGGTTTAGATACGCAGTATTTT. Translation: CATLGLDTQYF. This rearrangement joins TRBV27 to TRBJ2-3; D not resolved. V lost 10 bases to trimming and J lost 5 bases, with 10 bases between them. Germline V gene sequence: CDR1 MNHEY, CDR2 SMNVEV (reference sequence). This CDR3 is built from 11 residues.